Each of the 9 T cell receptor beta chains below was sequenced from the same sample in a study of cytomegalovirus exposure and HLA in healthy donors. Sequencing used immunoSEQ multiplex PCR; TCRdb keeps in-frame clones, though not all of them. The table includes about 43,000 clones, about 93% detected once. What was sequenced was PBMCs. The receptors originated from a man younger than 30 in good health and CMV-seronegative.

The chain employs TRBV28 and TRBJ2-7, with 7 positions matching TRBD1. CDR1 and CDR2 (germline): MDHEN, SYDVKM. The CDR3 is made up of 13 amino acids. The junction had 6 bases not matched to a gene; V was cut back by 3 bases and J by 7 bases. CDR3 nucleotides: TGTGCCAGCAGTTTCCAGGGGGTTCGGGAGCAGTACTTC. It codes for CASSFQGVREQYF. Based on the CDR3 plus reference TRBV28 and TRBJ2-7, the full variable domain is DVKVTQSSRYLVKRTGEKVFLECVQDMDHENMFWYRQDPGLGLRLIYFSYDVKMKEKGDIPEGYSVSREKKERFSLILESASTNQTSMYLCASSFQGVREQYFGPGTRLTVT.

V and J are TRBV19 and TRBJ2-3; maybe TRBD1 (5 bases). The CDR3 runs 16 residues. The V end was cut by 5 bases, the J end by 0 bases, with 15 bases between. CDR1 is LNHDA, CDR2 SQIVND, per germline (reference sequence). The chain's CDR3 is CASSSDPDTSTDTQYF. Here the CDR3 DNA reads TGTGCCAGTAGTTCCGACCCGGACACCAGCACAGATACGCAGTATTTT.

This rearrangement joins TRBV14 to TRBJ1-1, with 11 nucleotides matching TRBD1. The CDR3 covers 14 residues. The ends lost 1 base at V and 6 bases at J; junction bases unmatched: 1. Germline values: CDR1 SGHDN, CDR2 FVKESK. CDR3 region: CASSQGGQGAEAFF. CDR3 DNA sequence: TGTGCCAGCAGCCAAGGGGGACAGGGGGCTGAAGCTTTCTTT.

This chain uses TRBV6-1 with TRBJ2-2; 9 bases agree with TRBD2. The CDR3 is 14 residues long. V trimming: 6 bases; J trimming: 5 bases; junction bases outside the gene matches: 4. Germline CDR1 MNHNS, CDR2 SASEGT. In nucleotides, the CDR3 is TGTGCCAGCAGGACTCTAGCGGGAACCGGGGAGCTGTTTTTT. It codes for CASRTLAGTGELFF.

CDR3 sequence: CASSFMGTSGAGTDTQYF. The CDR3 region has the DNA TGCGCCAGCAGCTTTATGGGGACTAGCGGGGCAGGCACAGATACGCAGTATTTT. The genes are TRBV5-1 and TRBJ2-3; 13 positions match TRBD2. Germline CDR1 is SGHRS and CDR2 is YFSETQ. The CDR3 sequence is 18 residues long. With 2 bases clipped from V and 1 base from J, the junction kept 7 bases outside the gene matches. Using reference TRBV5-1 and TRBJ2-3 for the parts outside the CDR3, the full variable domain is KAGVTQTPRYLIKTRGQQVTLSCSPISGHRSVSWYQQTPGQGLQFLFEYFSETQRNKGNFPGRFSGRQFSNSRSEMNVSTLELGDSALYLCASSFMGTSGAGTDTQYFGPGTRLTVL.

The V and J genes are TRBV7-9 and TRBJ2-7; 13 bases are a match to TRBD2. The V gene's germline CDR1 is SEHNR and CDR2 FQNEAQ (reference sequence). V lost 5 bases to trimming and J lost 3 bases; unmatched junction nucleotides: 10. The CDR3 loop spans 17 amino acids. The CDR3 region is CASSPITGTSGNYEQYF. CDR3 nucleotides: TGTGCCAGCAGCCCAATAACAGGGACTAGCGGGAACTACGAGCAGTACTTC.

In its sample, this clone was seen a few times. V usage is TRBV5-6 and J usage is TRBJ2-7; 7 bases line up with TRBD2. CDR1 and CDR2 from the germline V gene are SGHDT and YYEEEE. The CDR3 length is 15 residues. The J segment lost 3 bases and the V segment lost 5 bases, leaving 11 bases of the junction unmatched. Here the CDR3 DNA reads TGTGCCAGCAGTCCAAACCCGAGCGGGAACTACGAGCAGTACTTC. It specifies CASSPNPSGNYEQYF. The full variable domain, with the rest looked up from reference TRBV5-6 and TRBJ2-7, is DAGVTQSPTHLIKTRGQQVTLRCSPKSGHDTVSWYQQALGQGPQFIFQYYEEEERQRGNFPDRFSGHQFPNYSSELNVNALLLGDSALYLCASSPNPSGNYEQYFGPGTRLTVT.

The CDR3 reads CASSEAGYSPLHF. Written as DNA, the CDR3 is TGTGCCAGCAGTGAAGCGGGGTATTCACCCCTCCACTTT. The V call is TRBV6-5, the J call TRBJ1-6, with D uncertain. This CDR3 contains 13 residues. Germline CDR1 MNHEY, CDR2 SVGAGI. V dropped 5 bases and J dropped 8 bases, with 10 bases sitting between them.

V gene TRBV14 combines with J gene TRBJ1-2; D may be TRBD1 (5 bases). This CDR3 has 14 amino acids. The V and J ends lost 3 bases and 5 bases respectively, with 13 bases between them. Germline lookup yields CDR1 SGHDN and CDR2 FVKESK. CDR3 in amino acids: CASSHPGGGYGYTF. The CDR3 DNA is TGTGCCAGCAGCCATCCAGGCGGGGGGTATGGCTACACCTTC.